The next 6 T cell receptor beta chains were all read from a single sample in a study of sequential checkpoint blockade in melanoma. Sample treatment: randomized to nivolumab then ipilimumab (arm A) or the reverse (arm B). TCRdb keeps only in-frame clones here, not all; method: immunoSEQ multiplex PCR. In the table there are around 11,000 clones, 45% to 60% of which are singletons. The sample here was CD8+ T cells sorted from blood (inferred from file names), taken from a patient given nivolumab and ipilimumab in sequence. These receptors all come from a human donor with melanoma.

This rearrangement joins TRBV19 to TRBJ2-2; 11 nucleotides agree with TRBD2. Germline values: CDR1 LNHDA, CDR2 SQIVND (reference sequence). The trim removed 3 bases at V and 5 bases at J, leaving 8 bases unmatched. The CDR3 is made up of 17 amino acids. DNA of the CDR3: TGTGCCAGTAGTATCGGACTAGCGGGCACTCTTACCGGGGAGCTGTTTTTT. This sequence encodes CASSIGLAGTLTGELFF.

The CDR3 sequence is CATRAYEQYF. DNA for the CDR3: TGTGCCACGAGAGCCTACGAGCAGTACTTC. V is TRBV2 and J is TRBJ2-5; D is unresolved. The J call is uncertain, as TRBJ2-7 better fits the DNA end. CDR1 is SNHLY and CDR2 is FYNNEI in the germline V gene. The CDR3 extends over 10 amino acids.

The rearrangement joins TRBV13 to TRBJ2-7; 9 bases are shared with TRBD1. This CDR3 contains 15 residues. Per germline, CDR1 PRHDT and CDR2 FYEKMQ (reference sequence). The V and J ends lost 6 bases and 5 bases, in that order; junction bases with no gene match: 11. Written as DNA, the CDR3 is TGTGCCAGCAGAGCCCCCGGGACAGGGTTGAACGAGCAGTACTTC. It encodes CASRAPGTGLNEQYF. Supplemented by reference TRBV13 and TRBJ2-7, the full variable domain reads AAGVIQSPRHLIKEKRETATLKCYPIPRHDTVYWYQQGPGQDPQFLISFYEKMQSDKGSIPDRFSAQQFSDYHSELNMSSLELGDSALYFCASRAPGTGLNEQYFGPGTRLTVT.

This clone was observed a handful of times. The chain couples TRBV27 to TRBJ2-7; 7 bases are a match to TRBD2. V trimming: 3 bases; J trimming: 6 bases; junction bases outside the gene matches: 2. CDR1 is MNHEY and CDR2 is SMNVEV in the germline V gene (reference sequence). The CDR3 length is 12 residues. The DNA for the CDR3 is TGTGCCAGCAGTTTTGGGAGGGGCGAGCAGTACTTC. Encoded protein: CASSFGRGEQYF.

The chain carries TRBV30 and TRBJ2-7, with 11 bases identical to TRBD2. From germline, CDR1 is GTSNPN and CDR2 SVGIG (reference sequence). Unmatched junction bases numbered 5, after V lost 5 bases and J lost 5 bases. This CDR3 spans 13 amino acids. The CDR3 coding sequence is TGTGCCTGGGACCTAGCGGGAGGTAACGAGCAGTACTTC. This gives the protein CAWDLAGGNEQYF.

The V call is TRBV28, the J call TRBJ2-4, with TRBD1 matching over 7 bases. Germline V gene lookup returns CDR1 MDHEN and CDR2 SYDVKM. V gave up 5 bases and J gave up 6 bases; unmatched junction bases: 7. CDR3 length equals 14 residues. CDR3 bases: TGTGCCAGCAGTGGCGACAGGGCCTTAAACATTCAGTACTTC. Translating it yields CASSGDRALNIQYF.